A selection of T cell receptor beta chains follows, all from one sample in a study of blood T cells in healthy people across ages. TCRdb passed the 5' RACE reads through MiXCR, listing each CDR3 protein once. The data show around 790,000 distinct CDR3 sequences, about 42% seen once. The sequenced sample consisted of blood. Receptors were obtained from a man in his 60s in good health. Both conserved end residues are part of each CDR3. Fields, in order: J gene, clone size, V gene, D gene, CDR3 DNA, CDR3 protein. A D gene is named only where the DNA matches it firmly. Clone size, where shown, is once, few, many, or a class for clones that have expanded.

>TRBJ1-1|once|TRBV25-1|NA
TGTGCCAGCGCCTGGGACGTCGGGACTGAAGCTTTCTTT
CASAWDVGTEAFF
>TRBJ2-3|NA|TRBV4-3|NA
TGCGCCAGCAGCCCCCAAGAGAGGGGGGTAGATACGCAGCAGTATTTT
CASSPQERGVDTQQYF
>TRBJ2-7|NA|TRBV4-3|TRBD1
TGCGCCAGCAGCCCCCAACCGGGACAGGTAGGGGAGCAGTACTTC
CASSPQPGQVGEQYF
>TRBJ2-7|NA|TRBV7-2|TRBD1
TGTGCCAGCAGCCATAGGGGACAGGGCTACGAGCAGTACTTC
CASSHRGQGYEQYF
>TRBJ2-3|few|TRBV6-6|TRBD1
TGTGCCAGCAGTTACCGGGGACAGTATACGCAGTATTTT
CASSYRGQYTQYF
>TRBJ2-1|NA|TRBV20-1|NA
TGCAGTGCGAAGACTAGACGCTACAATGAGCAGTTCTTC
CSAKTRRYNEQFF
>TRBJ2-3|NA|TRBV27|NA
TGTGCCAGCAGTTTAAGGGGTCCCTTGACAGATACGCAGTATTTT
CASSLRGPLTDTQYF
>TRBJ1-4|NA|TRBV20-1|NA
TGCAGTGCTAGACTTCAGGGTTCTGAAAAACTGTTTTTT
CSARLQGSEKLFF
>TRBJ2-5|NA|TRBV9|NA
TGTGCCAGCGCCCCGCTCGGCGCAGAGACCCAGTACTTC
CASAPLGAETQYF
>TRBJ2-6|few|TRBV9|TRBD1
TGTGCCAGCAGCATAAAACAGGGGGTCTCTGGGGCCAACGTCCTGACTTTC
CASSIKQGVSGANVLTF
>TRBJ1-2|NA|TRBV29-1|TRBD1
TGCAGCGTTGAGGGCTTCGGGACAGGACTAGATGGCTACACCTTC
CSVEGFGTGLDGYTF
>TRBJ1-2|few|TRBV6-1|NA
TGTGCCAGCAGTGAAGACGGGGGGAAAGGCTATGGCTACACCTTC
CASSEDGGKGYGYTF
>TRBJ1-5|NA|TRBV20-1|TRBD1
TGCAGTGCTAGAGGGGGACAGGGGAATCAGCCCCAGCATTTT
CSARGGQGNQPQHF
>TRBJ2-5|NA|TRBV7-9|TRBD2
TGTGCCAGCAGCTCGGGACTAGCGATAGGAGAGACCCAGTACTTC
CASSSGLAIGETQYF
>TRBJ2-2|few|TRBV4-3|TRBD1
TGCGCCAGCAGCCAAGAGGCGAGACAGGGGGCGATTGGGACCGGGGAGCTGTTTTTT
CASSQEARQGAIGTGELFF
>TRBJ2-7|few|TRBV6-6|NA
TGTGCCAGCAGTTGGGGGCAGCCCTACGAGCAGTACTTC
CASSWGQPYEQYF
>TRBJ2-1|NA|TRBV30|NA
TGTGCCTGGAGTGCAACCGGACGCGGCGGGCAGTTCTTC
CAWSATGRGGQFF
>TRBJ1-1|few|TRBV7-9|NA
TGTGCCAGCAGCTTTGGGAACACTGAAGCTTTCTTT
CASSFGNTEAFF
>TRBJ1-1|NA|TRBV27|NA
TGTGCCAGCAGTTCTAGTTTGGGGGCCTTGAACACTGAAGCTTTCTTT
CASSSSLGALNTEAFF
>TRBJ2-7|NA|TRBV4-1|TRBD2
TGCGCCAGCAGCCAAGAACAGACTAGCGGGATTCTTAGCGAGCAGTACTTC
CASSQEQTSGILSEQYF
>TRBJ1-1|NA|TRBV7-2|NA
TGTGCCAGCAGCTTAGTCTCTGGGGCGGTTACTGAAGCTTTCTTT
CASSLVSGAVTEAFF
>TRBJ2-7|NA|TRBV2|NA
TGTGCCAGCAGTGATGGTAGGTCAGGATACGAGCAGTACTTC
CASSDGRSGYEQYF
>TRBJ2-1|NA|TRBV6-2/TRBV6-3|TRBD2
TGTGCCAGCAGCGAACTAGCGTATAGAGGTAATGAGCAGTTCTTC
CASSELAYRGNEQFF
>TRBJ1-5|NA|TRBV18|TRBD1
TGTGCCAGCTCACTATTGGCCCCGGGACAGGGGTTTGGCAATCAGCCCCAGCATTTT
CASSLLAPGQGFGNQPQHF
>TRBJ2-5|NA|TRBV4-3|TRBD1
TGCGCCAGCAGCCACGGGACAGGGATAAAAGAGACCCAGTACTTC
CASSHGTGIKETQYF
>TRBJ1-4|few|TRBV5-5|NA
TGTGCCAGCAGCGGAAAGGGACGGCCGAATGAAAAACTGTTTTTT
CASSGKGRPNEKLFF
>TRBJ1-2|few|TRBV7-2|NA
TGTGCCAGCAGCTTATTTTCAGGGGCCTATGGCTACACCTTC
CASSLFSGAYGYTF
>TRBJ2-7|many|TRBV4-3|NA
TGCGCCAGCAGCCAAGATCAGGGGCGCCTCGGAGAGCAGTACTTC
CASSQDQGRLGEQYF
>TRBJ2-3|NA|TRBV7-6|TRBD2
TGTGCCAGCACCTCGAGTAGCGGGGCTAGCACAGATACGCAGTATTTT
CASTSSSGASTDTQYF
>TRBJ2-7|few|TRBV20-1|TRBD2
TGCAGTGCTAGGCACCCGGGACTAGTTTCCTACGAGCAGTACTTC
CSARHPGLVSYEQYF
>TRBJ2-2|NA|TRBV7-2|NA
TGTGCCAGCAGGATCCCGGGACTTAACACCGGGGAGCTGTTTTTT
CASRIPGLNTGELFF
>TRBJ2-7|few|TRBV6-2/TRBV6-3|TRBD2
TGTGCCAGCAGTTACTCACTAGCGGCCGCATACTACGAGCAGTACTTC
CASSYSLAAAYYEQYF
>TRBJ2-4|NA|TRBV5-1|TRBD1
TGCGCCAGCAGACCCGGGACAGGGGATCTCCTAGGAGCCAAAAACATTCAGTACTTC
CASRPGTGDLLGAKNIQYF
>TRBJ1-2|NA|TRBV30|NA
TGTGCCTGGAGTGTCCTCACAGGGTGGAACTATGGCTACACCTTC
CAWSVLTGWNYGYTF
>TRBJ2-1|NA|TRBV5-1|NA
TGCGCCAGCAGCACACGAGGGAGCTCCTACAATGGGCAGTTCTTC
CASSTRGSSYNGQFF
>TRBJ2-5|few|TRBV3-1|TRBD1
TGTGCCAGCAGCCGAACGACACAGGGGATGCAGACCCAGTACTTC
CASSRTTQGMQTQYF
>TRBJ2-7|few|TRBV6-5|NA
TGTGCCAGCAGTTACGTTGGCAGGGCCTACGAGCAGTACTTC
CASSYVGRAYEQYF
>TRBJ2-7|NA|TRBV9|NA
TGTGCCAGCAGCGGACGGGACGGGTACGAGCAGTACTTC
CASSGRDGYEQYF
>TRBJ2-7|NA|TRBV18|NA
TGTGCCAGCTCACCAGGGCAACAGACCCTACCCGGCGAGCAGTACTTC
CASSPGQQTLPGEQYF
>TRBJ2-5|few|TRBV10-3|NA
TGTGCCATCAGCTCCGGGACCCGACCGGAGACCCAGTACTTC
CAISSGTRPETQYF
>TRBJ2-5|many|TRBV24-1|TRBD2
TGTGCCACCAGTGATCCAACGACTAGCGAGGGAAAGACCCAGTACTTC
CATSDPTTSEGKTQYF